Listed here are 21 T cell receptor beta chains from one sample, sequenced in a study of T cells in Graves' hyperthyroidism and ophthalmopathy. The CDR3 regions of TCR beta were amplified from RNA transcripts. The TCR CDR3 first-round RT-PCR relied on the HTBI primer set. TCRdb redid the calling of the multiplex PCR reads with MiXCR, one entry per CDR3 protein. The data hold hundreds of thousands of distinct CDR3 sequences, with 25% to 30% observed a single time. The sequencing sample was made of blood. Source of these receptors: a man aged 35 to 55 with Graves' hyperthyroidism that later progressed to Graves' ophthalmopathy.

This clonotype came up many times. The CDR3 nucleotides read TGTGCCAGCAGTACCGCCGACACTGAAGCTTTCTTT. Encoded protein: CASSTADTEAFF. V usage is TRBV6-5 and J usage is TRBJ1-1; no clear D gene. The V end was cut by 5 bases, the J end by 3 bases, with 7 bases between. The germline gives CDR1 MNHEY, CDR2 SVGAGI. The CDR3 is 12 residues long.

V gene TRBV15 combines with J gene TRBJ1-1; a possible D gene is TRBD1 (6 bases). Trimming pared 0 bases from V and 6 bases from J, leaving 11 bases between. Germline values: CDR1 LNHNV, CDR2 YYDKDF (reference sequence). This CDR3 is 14 amino acids long. The CDR3 loop is CATSREAGDPEAFF. Here the CDR3 DNA reads TGTGCCACCAGCAGAGAGGCAGGGGATCCTGAAGCTTTCTTT.

This clonotype has a count of ten or more. The chain employs TRBV28 and TRBJ2-2, with 8 bases that match TRBD1. Trimming cost V 3 bases and J 6 bases; bases outside gene matches: 9. This CDR3 has 16 amino acids. In germline, CDR1 is MDHEN, CDR2 SYDVKM. CDR3 DNA sequence: TGTGCCAGCAGTTTCCCTAGGACAGGGTTACCCGGGGAGCTGTTTTTT. It is translated as CASSFPRTGLPGELFF.

In this sample, this clonotype turned up many times. V is TRBV12-3 or TRBV12-4 and J is TRBJ1-2; a weak D match, TRBD1 (6 bases). V lost 6 bases, J lost 8 bases, and 16 bases lay in between. The CDR3 runs to 13 residues. DNA for the CDR3: TGTGCCAGCAGGAGACAGGATACTCTGGGCTACACCTTC. It yields the protein CASRRQDTLGYTF.

This clonotype was seen at least ten times. This rearrangement joins TRBV19 to TRBJ2-7; D perhaps matches TRBD2 (5 bases). The CDR3 extends over 14 amino acids. Germline V CDR1 and CDR2: LNHDA, SQIVND (reference sequence). V lost 0 bases and J lost 3, with 9 bases in between. The CDR3 DNA sequence: TGTGCCAGTAGTATAGATCCGGGAAACTACGAGCAGTACTTC. Protein product: CASSIDPGNYEQYF.

The DNA for the CDR3 is TGTGCCAGTAGTTCACTCGACCTAGGGGTCCAGCCCCAGCATTTT. Translated, it gives CASSSLDLGVQPQHF. The gene calls are TRBV19 and TRBJ1-5; TRBD1 is a possible D gene (5 bases). CDR1 is LNHDA, CDR2 SQIVND, per germline (reference sequence). The CDR3 has 15 amino acids. Trimming shortened V by 5 bases and J by 7 bases, and 18 bases separated the two germline ends.

This clonotype has at least ten counts. The chain combines TRBV12-3 or TRBV12-4 with TRBJ1-2, with D hard to call. This CDR3 has 13 amino acids. The ends were cut back, 3 bases at V and 4 bases at J, with 9 bases in the middle. For the CDR3, the DNA is TGTGCCAGCAGTTTCGCCGAAGGCTATGGCTACACCTTC. This gives the protein CASSFAEGYGYTF.

In this sample, this clonotype turned up a few times. This chain connects TRBV6-1 to TRBJ1-5, with a tentative D call TRBD1 (6 bases). Trimming left V 1 base short and J 4 bases short, with 11 bases between. The CDR3 covers 15 residues. The germline gives CDR1 MNHNS, CDR2 SASEGT. The CDR3 bases are TGTGCCAGCAGTGAAGATACAGGGCGAAATCAGCCCCAGCATTTT. Translating gives CASSEDTGRNQPQHF.

The rearrangement links TRBV6-1 to TRBJ2-7, with D hard to call. Germline CDR1 MNHNS, CDR2 SASEGT. Trimming pared 6 bases from V and 5 bases from J, leaving 11 bases between. The CDR3 extends over 12 amino acids. This CDR3 is CASSLEFHEQYF. Written as DNA, the CDR3 is TGTGCCAGCAGCCTAGAATTCCACGAGCAGTACTTC.

This clonotype showed up many times. The chain combines TRBV28 with TRBJ2-7; D gene ambiguous. Germline loops: CDR1 MDHEN, CDR2 SYDVKM. The ends were cut back, 3 bases at V and 0 bases at J, with 9 bases in the middle. The CDR3 is 14 residues long. DNA of the CDR3: TGTGCCAGCAGTTTCGACCCGAGCTCCTACGAGCAGTACTTC. It yields the protein CASSFDPSSYEQYF.

Ten or more counts support this clonotype. The chain combines TRBV20-1 with TRBJ2-2; D unclear. Looked up from germline, CDR1 is DFQATT and CDR2 is SNEGSKA (reference sequence). V dropped 0 bases and J dropped 6 bases, with 8 bases sitting between them. The CDR3 has 13 amino acids. DNA for the CDR3: TGCAGTGCTAGAGATGTAGGTTCCGGGGAGCTGTTTTTT. It translates to CSARDVGSGELFF.

In its sample, this clonotype was seen many times. The V gene is TRBV28, the J gene TRBJ1-5; 10 bases align to TRBD1. The V and J ends lost 1 base and 10 bases, in that order; junction bases with no gene match: 13. The germline CDR1 and CDR2 sequences are MDHEN and SYDVKM. The CDR3 consists of 17 residues. CDR3 amino acids: CASSLLRLTGGVSPQHF. The CDR3 DNA reads TGTGCCAGCAGTTTATTGCGTTTGACAGGGGGCGTTAGTCCCCAGCATTTT.

This clonotype was seen repeatedly, ten times or more. The CDR3 here is CASSPRKRGAGYEQYF. The DNA of the CDR3 is TGTGCCAGCAGCCCCCGGAAGAGGGGCGCGGGTTACGAGCAGTACTTC. The V gene is TRBV5-6, the J gene TRBJ2-7; the D gene could be TRBD1 or TRBD2 (5 bases each). V lost 4 bases and J 4 bases, leaving 21 bases between the germline ends. CDR1 is SGHDT, CDR2 YYEEEE, per germline. CDR3 length: 16 amino acids.

This clonotype was recorded many times. The gene calls are TRBV24-1 and TRBJ1-5; D remains ambiguous. The CDR3 sequence is 14 residues long. Germline lookup yields CDR1 KGHDR and CDR2 SFDVKD. Trimming removed 2 bases at V and 9 bases at J, with 13 bases between. CDR3 residues: CATSDSRAQRPQHF. The CDR3, as DNA: TGTGCCACCAGTGATTCTAGGGCACAGCGGCCCCAGCATTTT.

This clonotype has at least ten counts. The chain combines TRBV30 with TRBJ2-6; 10 bases map to TRBD2. Germline V gene sequence: CDR1 GTSNPN, CDR2 SVGIG (reference sequence). This CDR3 spans 18 amino acids. Unmatched junction bases numbered 12, after V lost 2 bases and J lost 5 bases. This CDR3 is CAWSIGGTSARRANVLTF. CDR3 nucleotide sequence: TGTGCCTGGAGTATCGGGGGGACTAGCGCCCGGCGGGCCAACGTCCTGACTTTC.

This clonotype was detected many times. This sequence joins TRBV28 and TRBJ2-7; the D gene is possibly TRBD2 (6 bases). CDR1 and CDR2 (germline): MDHEN, SYDVKM. This CDR3 has 14 residues. V lost 7 bases to trimming and J lost 5 bases, with 18 bases between them. The CDR3 protein is CASTLIGSPHEQYF. CDR3 DNA sequence: TGTGCCAGCACGTTAATCGGGAGTCCCCACGAGCAGTACTTC.

The rearrangement joins TRBV19 to TRBJ1-1; D ambiguous. The CDR3 has 15 amino acids. Trimming took off 3 bases at V and 1 base at J, with 12 bases between the two ends. CDR1 is LNHDA and CDR2 is SQIVND in the germline V gene (reference sequence). The DNA of the CDR3 is TGTGCCAGTAGTATCGGGTCAGGACCGAACACTGAAGCTTTCTTT. Its protein product is CASSIGSGPNTEAFF.

This clonotype was picked up many times. This chain uses TRBV11-3 with TRBJ2-7; possibly TRBD2 for D (5 bases). This CDR3 comprises 14 residues. Germline V gives CDR1 SGHNT, CDR2 YENEEA. The germline V and J ends were trimmed by 5 bases and 5 bases, with 16 bases remaining between them. CDR3 in DNA: TGTGCCAGCAGCCCGAGTCGGGGATCCGACGAGCAGTACTTC. Its translation is CASSPSRGSDEQYF.

This clonotype has a count of ten or more. The chain combines TRBV10-1 with TRBJ2-7; D call uncertain. The CDR3 has 13 residues. CDR1 WNHNN and CDR2 SYGVQD come from the germline V gene (reference sequence). V lost 0 bases and J 6 bases, leaving 9 bases between the germline ends. Here the CDR3 reads CASSESGRTEQYF. The CDR3 region has the DNA TGCGCCAGCAGTGAGTCGGGAAGGACCGAGCAGTACTTC.

V is TRBV7-6 and J is TRBJ2-7; 9 nucleotides match TRBD1. The junction had 7 bases not matched to a gene; V was cut back by 7 bases and J by 3 bases. This CDR3 has 14 residues. Germline V gene lookup returns CDR1 SGHVS and CDR2 FNYEAQ. The CDR3 loop is CASTSGTGNYEQYF. The CDR3 nucleotides are TGTGCCAGCACCTCTGGGACAGGGAACTACGAGCAGTACTTC.

This clonotype was detected ten times or more. The CDR3 coding sequence is TGTGCCAGCAGCCAGAGGAGCTCTGGAAACACCATATATTTT. Encoded protein: CASSQRSSGNTIYF. This chain connects TRBV3-1 to TRBJ1-3; D ambiguous. V was clipped by 3 bases and J by 0 bases, with 6 bases between them. The germline V gene encodes CDR1 LGHDT and CDR2 YNNKEL (reference sequence). This CDR3 comprises 14 residues. The variable domain in full, with the rest retrieved from reference TRBV3-1 and TRBJ1-3, is DTAVSQTPKYLVTQMGNDKSIKCEQNLGHDTMYWYKQDSKKFLKIMFSYNNKELIINETVPNRFSPKSPDKAHLNLHINSLELGDSAVYFCASSQRSSGNTIYFGEGSWLTVV.